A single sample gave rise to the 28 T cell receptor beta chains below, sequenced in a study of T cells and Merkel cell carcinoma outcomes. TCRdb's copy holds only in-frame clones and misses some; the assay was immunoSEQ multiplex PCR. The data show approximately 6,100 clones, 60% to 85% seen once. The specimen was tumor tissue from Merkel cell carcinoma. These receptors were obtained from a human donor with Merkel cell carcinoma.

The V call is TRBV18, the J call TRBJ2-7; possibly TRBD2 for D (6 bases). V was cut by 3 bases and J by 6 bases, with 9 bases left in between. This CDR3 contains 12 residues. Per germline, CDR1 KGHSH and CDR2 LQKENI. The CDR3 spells CASSPQGLEQYF. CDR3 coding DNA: TGTGCCAGCTCACCCCAGGGACTCGAGCAGTACTTC.

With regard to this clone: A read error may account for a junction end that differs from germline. For the CDR3, the DNA is TGTGCCAGCAGTGATCCCTGGCAGGGGGCTCGAGGGCTTAATAAAAAACTGTTTTTT. Protein sequence: CASSDPWQGARGLNKKLFF. J is TRBJ1-4 and V is TRBV6-1; the match to TRBD1 covers 8 bases. This CDR3 comprises 19 residues. The germline CDR1 and CDR2 sequences are MNHNS and SASEGT.

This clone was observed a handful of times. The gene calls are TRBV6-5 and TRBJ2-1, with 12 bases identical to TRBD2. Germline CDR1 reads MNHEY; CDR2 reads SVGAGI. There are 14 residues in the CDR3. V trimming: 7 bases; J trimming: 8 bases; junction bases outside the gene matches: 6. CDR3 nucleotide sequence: TGTGCCAGCACCTCGACTAGCGGGAGCTATGAGCAGTTCTTC. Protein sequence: CASTSTSGSYEQFF.

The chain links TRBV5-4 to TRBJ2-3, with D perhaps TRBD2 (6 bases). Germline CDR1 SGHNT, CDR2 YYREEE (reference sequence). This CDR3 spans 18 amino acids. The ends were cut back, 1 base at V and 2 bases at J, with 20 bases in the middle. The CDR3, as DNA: TGTGCCAGCAGCTTGTCTTATAGCGGACTCCGGAACACAGATACGCAGTATTTT. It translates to CASSLSYSGLRNTDTQYF. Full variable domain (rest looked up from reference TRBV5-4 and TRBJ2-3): ETGVTQSPTHLIKTRGQQVTLRCSSQSGHNTVSWYQQALGQGPQFIFQYYREEENGRGNFPPRFSGLQFPNYSSELNVNALELDDSALYLCASSLSYSGLRNTDTQYFGPGTRLTVL.

This CDR3 reads CASSLSGAGLGYGYTF. The CDR3, as DNA: TGTGCCAGCAGTTTATCAGGGGCAGGGCTAGGATATGGCTACACCTTC. The chain joins TRBV27 to TRBJ1-2; D may be TRBD1 (5 bases). Per germline, CDR1 MNHEY and CDR2 SMNVEV (reference sequence). Trimming removed 0 bases at V and 5 bases at J, with 16 bases between. This CDR3 has 16 residues.

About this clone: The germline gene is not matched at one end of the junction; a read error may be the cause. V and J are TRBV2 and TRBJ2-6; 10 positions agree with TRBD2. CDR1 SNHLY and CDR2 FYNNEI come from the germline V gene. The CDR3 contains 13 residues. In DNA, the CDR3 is TGTGCCAGCAAAGCGGGGGGGGCCAACATCCTGACTTTC. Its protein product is CASKAGGANILTF.

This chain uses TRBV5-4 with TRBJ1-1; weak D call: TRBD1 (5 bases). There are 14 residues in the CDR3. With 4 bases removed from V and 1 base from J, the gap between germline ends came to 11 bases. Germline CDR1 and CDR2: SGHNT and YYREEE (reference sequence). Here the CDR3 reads CASSRQDRNTEAFF. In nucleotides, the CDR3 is TGTGCCAGCAGCCGACAAGACAGGAACACTGAAGCTTTCTTT.

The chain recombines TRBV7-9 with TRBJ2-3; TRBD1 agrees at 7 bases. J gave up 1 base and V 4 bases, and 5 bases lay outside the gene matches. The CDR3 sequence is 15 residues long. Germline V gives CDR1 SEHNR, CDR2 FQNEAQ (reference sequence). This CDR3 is CASSYRQGGTDTQYF. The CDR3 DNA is TGTGCCAGCAGCTATCGACAGGGAGGCACAGATACGCAGTATTTT.

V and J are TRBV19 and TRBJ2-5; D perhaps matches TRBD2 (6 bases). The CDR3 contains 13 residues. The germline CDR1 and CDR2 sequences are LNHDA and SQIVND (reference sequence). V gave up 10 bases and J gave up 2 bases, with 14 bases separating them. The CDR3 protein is CATKRLGQETQYF. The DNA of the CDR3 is TGTGCCACCAAAAGACTAGGGCAAGAGACCCAGTACTTC.

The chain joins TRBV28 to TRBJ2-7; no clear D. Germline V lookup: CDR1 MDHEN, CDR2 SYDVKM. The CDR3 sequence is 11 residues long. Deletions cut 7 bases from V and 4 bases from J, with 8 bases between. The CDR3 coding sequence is TGTGCCAGCAAGTACGGGTACGAGCAGTACTTC. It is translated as CASKYGYEQYF.

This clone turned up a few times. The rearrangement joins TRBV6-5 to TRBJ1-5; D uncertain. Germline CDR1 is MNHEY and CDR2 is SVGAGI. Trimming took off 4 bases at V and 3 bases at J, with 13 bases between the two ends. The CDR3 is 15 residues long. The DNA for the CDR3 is TGTGCCAGCAGTTTAGATGGCAGACACAATCAGCCCCAGCATTTT. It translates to CASSLDGRHNQPQHF.

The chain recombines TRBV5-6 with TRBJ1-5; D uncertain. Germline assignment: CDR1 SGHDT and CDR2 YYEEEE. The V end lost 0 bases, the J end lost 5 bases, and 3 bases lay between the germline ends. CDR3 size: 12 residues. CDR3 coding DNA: TGTGCCAGCAGCTTGGTGGATCAGCCCCAGCATTTT. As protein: CASSLVDQPQHF.

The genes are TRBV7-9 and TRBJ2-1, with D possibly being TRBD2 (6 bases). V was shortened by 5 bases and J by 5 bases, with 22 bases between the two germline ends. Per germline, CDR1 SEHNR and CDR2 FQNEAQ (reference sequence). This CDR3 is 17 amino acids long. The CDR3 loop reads CASSRRDGGLLHNEQFF. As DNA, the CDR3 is TGTGCCAGCAGCAGGCGGGACGGAGGTCTTTTACACAATGAGCAGTTCTTC.

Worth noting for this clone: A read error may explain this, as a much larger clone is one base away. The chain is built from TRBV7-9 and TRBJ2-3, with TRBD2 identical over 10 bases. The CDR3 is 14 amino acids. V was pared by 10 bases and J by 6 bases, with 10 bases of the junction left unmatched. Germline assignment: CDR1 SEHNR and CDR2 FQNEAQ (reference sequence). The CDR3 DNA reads TGTGCCACCGAACTAGCGGGAATTTTCGATACGCAGTATTTT. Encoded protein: CATELAGIFDTQYF.

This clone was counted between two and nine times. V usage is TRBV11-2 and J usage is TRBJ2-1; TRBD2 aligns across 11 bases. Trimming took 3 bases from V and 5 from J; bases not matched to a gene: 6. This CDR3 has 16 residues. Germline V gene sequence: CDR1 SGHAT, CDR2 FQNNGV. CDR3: CASSFMGLADNNEQFF. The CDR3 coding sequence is TGTGCCAGCAGCTTCATGGGACTAGCGGACAACAATGAGCAGTTCTTC. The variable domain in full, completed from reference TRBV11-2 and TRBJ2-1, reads EAGVAQSPRYKIIEKRQSVAFWCNPISGHATLYWYQQILGQGPKLLIQFQNNGVVDDSQLPKDRFSAERLKGVDSTLKIQPAKLEDSAVYLCASSFMGLADNNEQFFGPGTRLTVL.

CDR3 sequence reads: CASSLRTGNTGELFF. The CDR3 DNA follows: TGTGCCAGCAGCCTTCGGACAGGGAACACCGGGGAGCTGTTTTTT. The V and J genes are TRBV2 and TRBJ2-2, with 7 nucleotides matching TRBD1. The trim removed 6 bases at V and 1 base at J, leaving 5 bases unmatched. The CDR3 loop spans 15 amino acids. Germline assignment: CDR1 SNHLY and CDR2 FYNNEI. The variable domain in full, with the rest retrieved from reference TRBV2 and TRBJ2-2, is EPEVTQTPSHQVTQMGQEVILRCVPISNHLYFYWYRQILGQKVEFLVSFYNNEISEKSEIFDDQFSVERPDGSNFTLKIRSTKLEDSAMYFCASSLRTGNTGELFFGEGSRLTVL.

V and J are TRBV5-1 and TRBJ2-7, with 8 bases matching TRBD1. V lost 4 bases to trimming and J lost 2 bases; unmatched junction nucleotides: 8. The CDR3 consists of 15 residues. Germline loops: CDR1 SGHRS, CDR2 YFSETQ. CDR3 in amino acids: CASSQFGQGTYEQYF. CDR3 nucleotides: TGCGCCAGCAGCCAATTTGGACAGGGCACCTACGAGCAGTACTTC.

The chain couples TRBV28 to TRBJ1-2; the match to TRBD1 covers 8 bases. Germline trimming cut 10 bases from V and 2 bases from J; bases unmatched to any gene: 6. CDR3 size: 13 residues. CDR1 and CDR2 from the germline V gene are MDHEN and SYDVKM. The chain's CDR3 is CAIGQGRNYGYTF. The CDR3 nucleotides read TGTGCCATTGGACAGGGAAGAAACTATGGCTACACCTTC.

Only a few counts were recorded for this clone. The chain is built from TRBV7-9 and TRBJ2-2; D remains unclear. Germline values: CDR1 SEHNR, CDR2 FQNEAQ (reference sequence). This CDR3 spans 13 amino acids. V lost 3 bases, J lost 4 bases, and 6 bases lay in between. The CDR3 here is CASSFQVTGELFF. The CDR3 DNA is TGTGCCAGCAGCTTCCAGGTCACCGGGGAGCTGTTTTTT. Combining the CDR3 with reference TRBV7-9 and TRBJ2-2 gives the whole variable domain DTGVSQNPRHKITKRGQNVTFRCDPISEHNRLYWYRQTLGQGPEFLTYFQNEAQLEKSRLLSDRFSAERPKGSFSTLEIQRTEQGDSAMYLCASSFQVTGELFFGEGSRLTVL.

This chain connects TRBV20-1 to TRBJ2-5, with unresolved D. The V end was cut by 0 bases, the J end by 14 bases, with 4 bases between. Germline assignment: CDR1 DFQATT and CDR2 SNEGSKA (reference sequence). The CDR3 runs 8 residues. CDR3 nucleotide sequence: TGCAGTGCTAGAGATGTCTACTTC. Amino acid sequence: CSARDVYF.

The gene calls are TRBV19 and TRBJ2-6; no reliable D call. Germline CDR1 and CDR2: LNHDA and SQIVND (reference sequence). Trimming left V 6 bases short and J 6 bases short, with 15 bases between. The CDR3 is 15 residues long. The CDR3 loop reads CASSDTPHLANVLTF. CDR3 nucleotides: TGTGCCAGTAGCGATACTCCTCATTTGGCCAACGTCCTGACTTTC.

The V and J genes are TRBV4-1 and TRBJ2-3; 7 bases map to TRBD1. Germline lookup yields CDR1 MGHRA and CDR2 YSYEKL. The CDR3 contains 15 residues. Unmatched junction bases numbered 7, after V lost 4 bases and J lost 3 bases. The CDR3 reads CASSRRQGGTDTQYF. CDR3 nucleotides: TGCGCCAGCAGCCGGAGACAGGGCGGGACAGATACGCAGTATTTT.

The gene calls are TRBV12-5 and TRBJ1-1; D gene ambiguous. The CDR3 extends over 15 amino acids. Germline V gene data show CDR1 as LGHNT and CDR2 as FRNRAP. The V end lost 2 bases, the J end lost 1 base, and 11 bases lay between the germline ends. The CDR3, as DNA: TGTGCTAGTGGTTTGTCCCCCGGCGGGAACACTGAAGCTTTCTTT. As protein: CASGLSPGGNTEAFF.

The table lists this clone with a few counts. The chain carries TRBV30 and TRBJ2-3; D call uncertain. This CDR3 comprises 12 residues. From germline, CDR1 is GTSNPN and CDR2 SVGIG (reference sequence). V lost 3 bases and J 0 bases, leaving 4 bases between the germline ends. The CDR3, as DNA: TGTGCCTGGAGAGAAAGCACAGATACGCAGTATTTT. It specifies CAWRESTDTQYF.

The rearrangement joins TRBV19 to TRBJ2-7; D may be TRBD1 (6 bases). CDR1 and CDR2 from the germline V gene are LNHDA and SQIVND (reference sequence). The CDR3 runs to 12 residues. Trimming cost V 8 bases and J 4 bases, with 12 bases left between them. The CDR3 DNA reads TGTGCCAGTGGGAAGGACAGTTACGAGCAGTACTTC. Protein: CASGKDSYEQYF.

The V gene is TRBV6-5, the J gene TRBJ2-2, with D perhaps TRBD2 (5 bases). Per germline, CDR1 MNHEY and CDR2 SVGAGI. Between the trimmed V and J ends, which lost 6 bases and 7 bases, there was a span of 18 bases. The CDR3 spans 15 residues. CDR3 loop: CASSPRFRGSGELFF. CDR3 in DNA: TGTGCCAGCAGCCCCCGTTTTAGAGGGAGCGGGGAGCTGTTTTTT.

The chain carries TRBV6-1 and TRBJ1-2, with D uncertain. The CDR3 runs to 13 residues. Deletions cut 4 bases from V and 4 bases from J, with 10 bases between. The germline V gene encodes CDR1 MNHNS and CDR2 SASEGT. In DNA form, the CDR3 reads TGTGCCAGCAGTGGTGACGGATCCTATGGCTACACCTTC. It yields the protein CASSGDGSYGYTF.

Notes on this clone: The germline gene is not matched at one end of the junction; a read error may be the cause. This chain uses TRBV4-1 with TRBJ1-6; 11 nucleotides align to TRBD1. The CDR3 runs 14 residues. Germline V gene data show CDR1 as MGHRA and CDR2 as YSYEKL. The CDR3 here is CASSSGTGGSLLHF. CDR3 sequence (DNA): TGCGCCAGCAGCTCCGGGACAGGGGGTTCACTCCTCCACTTT.